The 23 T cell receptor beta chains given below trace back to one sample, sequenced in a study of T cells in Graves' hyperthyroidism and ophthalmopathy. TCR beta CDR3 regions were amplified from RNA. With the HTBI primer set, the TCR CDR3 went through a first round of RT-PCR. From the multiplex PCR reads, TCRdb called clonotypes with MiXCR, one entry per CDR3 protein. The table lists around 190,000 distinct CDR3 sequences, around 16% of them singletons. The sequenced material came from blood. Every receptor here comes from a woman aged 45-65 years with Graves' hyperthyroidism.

The DNA of the CDR3 is TGTGCCAGCAGTGCAACCAGGACGGCTAACTATGGCTACACCTTC. Amino acid sequence: CASSATRTANYGYTF. The chain recombines TRBV27 with TRBJ1-2; D is unclear. Trimming stripped 5 bases from V and 0 bases from J, with 13 bases between. There are 15 residues in the CDR3. Germline V CDR1 and CDR2: MNHEY, SMNVEV (reference sequence).

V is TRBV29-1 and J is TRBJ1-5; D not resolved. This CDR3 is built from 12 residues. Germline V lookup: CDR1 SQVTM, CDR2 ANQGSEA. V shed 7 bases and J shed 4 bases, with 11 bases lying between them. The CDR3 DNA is TGCAGCGCCCGGCAGGAGAATCAGCCCCAGCATTTT. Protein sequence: CSARQENQPQHF.

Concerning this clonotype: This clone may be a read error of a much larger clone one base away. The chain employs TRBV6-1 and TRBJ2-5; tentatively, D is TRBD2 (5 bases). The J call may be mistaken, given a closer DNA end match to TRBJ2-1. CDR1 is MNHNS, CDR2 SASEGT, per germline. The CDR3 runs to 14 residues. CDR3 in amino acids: CASRIRLLGETQFF. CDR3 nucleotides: TGTGCCAGCAGAATCAGACTGTTGGGAGAGACCCAGTTCTTC.

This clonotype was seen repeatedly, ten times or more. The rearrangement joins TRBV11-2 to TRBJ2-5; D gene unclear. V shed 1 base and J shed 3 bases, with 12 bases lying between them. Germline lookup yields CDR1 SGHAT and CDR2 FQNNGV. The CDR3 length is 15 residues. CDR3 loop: CASSLGGRHEETQYF. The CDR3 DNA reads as TGTGCCAGCAGCTTAGGCGGAAGACATGAAGAGACCCAGTACTTC.

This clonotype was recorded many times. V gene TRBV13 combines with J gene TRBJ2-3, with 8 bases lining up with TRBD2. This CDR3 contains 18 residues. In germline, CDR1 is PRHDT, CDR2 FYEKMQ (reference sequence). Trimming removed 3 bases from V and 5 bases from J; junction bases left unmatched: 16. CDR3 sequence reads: CASSFTPPGSGRGDTQYF. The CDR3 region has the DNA TGTGCCAGCAGCTTTACTCCTCCGGGGAGCGGGAGAGGAGATACGCAGTATTTT.

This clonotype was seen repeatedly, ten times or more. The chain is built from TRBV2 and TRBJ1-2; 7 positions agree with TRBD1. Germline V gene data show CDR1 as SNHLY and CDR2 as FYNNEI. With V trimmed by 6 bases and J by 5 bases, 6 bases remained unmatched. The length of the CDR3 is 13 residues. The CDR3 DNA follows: TGTGCCAGCAGAGATCAGGGGGGGTATGGCTACACCTTC. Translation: CASRDQGGYGYTF. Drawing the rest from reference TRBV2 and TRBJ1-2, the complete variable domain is EPEVTQTPSHQVTQMGQEVILRCVPISNHLYFYWYRQILGQKVEFLVSFYNNEISEKSEIFDDQFSVERPDGSNFTLKIRSTKLEDSAMYFCASRDQGGYGYTFGSGTRLTVV.

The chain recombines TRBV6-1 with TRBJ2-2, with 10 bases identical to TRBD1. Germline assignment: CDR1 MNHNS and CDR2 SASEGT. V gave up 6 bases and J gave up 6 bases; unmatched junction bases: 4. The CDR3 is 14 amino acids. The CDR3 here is CASRGTGDAGELFF. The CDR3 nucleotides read TGTGCCAGCAGAGGGACAGGGGATGCCGGGGAGCTGTTTTTT.

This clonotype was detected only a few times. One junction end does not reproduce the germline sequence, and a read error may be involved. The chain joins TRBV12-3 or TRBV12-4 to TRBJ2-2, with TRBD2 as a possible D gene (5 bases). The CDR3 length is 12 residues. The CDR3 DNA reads TGTGCCAGCAGCCTTAACACCGGGGAGCTGCTTTTT. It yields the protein CASSLNTGELLF.

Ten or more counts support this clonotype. As DNA, the CDR3 is TGTGCCAGCAGTCGGGACAATAGCAATCAGCCCCAGCATTTT. It is translated as CASSRDNSNQPQHF. This chain connects TRBV12-3 or TRBV12-4 to TRBJ1-5, with a possible D match to TRBD1 (6 bases). This CDR3 region has 14 residues. V lost 5 bases and J lost 0, with 8 bases in between.

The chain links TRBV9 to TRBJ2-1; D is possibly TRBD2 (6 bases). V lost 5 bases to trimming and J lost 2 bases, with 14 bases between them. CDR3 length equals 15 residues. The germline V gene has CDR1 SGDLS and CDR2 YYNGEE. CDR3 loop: CASRAPGDTYNEQFF. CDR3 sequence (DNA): TGTGCCAGCAGAGCCCCGGGAGACACCTACAATGAGCAGTTCTTC.

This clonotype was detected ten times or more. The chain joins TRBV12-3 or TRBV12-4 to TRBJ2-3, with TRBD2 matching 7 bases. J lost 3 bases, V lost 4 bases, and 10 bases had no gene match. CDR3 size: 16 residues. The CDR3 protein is CASSSGGRKRTDTQYF. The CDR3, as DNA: TGTGCCAGCAGTTCGGGAGGTCGGAAAAGGACAGATACGCAGTATTTT.

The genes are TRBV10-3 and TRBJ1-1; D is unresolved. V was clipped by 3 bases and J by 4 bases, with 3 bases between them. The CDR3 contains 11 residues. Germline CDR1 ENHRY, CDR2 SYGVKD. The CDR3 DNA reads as TGTGCCATCAGTGAATTCACTGAAGCTTTCTTT. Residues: CAISEFTEAFF.

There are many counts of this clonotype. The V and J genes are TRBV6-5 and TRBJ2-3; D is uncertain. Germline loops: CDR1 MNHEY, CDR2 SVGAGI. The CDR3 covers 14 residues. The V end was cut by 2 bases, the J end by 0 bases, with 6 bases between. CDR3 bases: TGTGCCAGCAGTTACCTAATAAGCACAGATACGCAGTATTTT. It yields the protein CASSYLISTDTQYF.

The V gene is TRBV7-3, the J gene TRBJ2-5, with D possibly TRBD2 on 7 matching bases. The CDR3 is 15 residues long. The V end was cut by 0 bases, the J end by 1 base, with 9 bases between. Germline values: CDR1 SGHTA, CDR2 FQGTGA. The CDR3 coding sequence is TGTGCCAGCAGCTTAACGGGGGGGCCCCAAGAGACCCAGTACTTC. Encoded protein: CASSLTGGPQETQYF.

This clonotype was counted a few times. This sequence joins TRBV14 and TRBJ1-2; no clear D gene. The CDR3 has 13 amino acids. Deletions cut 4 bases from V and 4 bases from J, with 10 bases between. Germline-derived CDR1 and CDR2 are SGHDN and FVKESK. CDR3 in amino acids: CASSPGLGYGYTF. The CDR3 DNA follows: TGTGCCAGCAGCCCCGGACTGGGCTATGGCTACACCTTC.

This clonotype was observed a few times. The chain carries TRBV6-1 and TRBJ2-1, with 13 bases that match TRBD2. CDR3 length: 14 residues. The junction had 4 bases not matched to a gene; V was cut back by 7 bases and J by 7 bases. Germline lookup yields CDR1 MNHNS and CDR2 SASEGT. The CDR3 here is CASTGTSGINEQFF. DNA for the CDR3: TGTGCCAGCACAGGGACTAGCGGGATAAATGAGCAGTTCTTC.

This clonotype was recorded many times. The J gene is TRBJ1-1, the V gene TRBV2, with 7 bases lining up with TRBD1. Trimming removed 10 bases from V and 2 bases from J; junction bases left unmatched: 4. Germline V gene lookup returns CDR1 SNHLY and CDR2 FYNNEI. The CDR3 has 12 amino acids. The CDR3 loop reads CATRQGNTEAFF. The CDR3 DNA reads TGTGCCACCCGACAGGGAAACACTGAAGCTTTCTTT.

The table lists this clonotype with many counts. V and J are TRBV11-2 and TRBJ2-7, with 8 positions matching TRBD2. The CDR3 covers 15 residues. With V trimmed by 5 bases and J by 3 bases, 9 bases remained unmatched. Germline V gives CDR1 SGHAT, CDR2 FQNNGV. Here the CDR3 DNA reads TGTGCCAGCAGCCCCAGTTTTGCGGGAGGCTACGAGCAGTACTTC. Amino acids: CASSPSFAGGYEQYF.

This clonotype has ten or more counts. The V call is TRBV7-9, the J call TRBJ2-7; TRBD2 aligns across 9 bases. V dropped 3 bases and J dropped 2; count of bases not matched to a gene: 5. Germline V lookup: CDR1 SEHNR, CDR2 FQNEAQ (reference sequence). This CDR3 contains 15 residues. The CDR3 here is CASSFWASGTYEQYF. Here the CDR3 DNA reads TGTGCCAGCAGCTTCTGGGCTAGCGGGACCTACGAGCAGTACTTC. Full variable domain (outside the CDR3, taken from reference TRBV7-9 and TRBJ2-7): DTGVSQNPRHKITKRGQNVTFRCDPISEHNRLYWYRQTLGQGPEFLTYFQNEAQLEKSRLLSDRFSAERPKGSFSTLEIQRTEQGDSAMYLCASSFWASGTYEQYFGPGTRLTVT.

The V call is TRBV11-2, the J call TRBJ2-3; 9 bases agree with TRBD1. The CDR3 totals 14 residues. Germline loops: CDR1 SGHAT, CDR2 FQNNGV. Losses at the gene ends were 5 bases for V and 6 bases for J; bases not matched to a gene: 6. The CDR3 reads CASSNDRGWDTQYF. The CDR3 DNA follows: TGTGCCAGCAGCAACGACAGGGGGTGGGATACGCAGTATTTT.

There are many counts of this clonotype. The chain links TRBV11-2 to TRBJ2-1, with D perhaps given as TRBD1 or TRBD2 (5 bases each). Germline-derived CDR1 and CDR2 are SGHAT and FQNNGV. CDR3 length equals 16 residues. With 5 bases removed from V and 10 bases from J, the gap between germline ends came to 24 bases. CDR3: CASSTSGTRTVQEQFF. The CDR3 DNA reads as TGTGCCAGCAGCACCTCAGGGACCCGGACGGTACAGGAGCAGTTCTTC.

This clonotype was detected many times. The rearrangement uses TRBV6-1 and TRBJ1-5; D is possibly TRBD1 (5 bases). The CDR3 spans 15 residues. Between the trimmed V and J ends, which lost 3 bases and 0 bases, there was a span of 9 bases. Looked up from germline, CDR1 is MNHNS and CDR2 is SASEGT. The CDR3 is CASSEEGLSNQPQHF. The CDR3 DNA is TGTGCCAGCAGTGAGGAGGGGCTTAGCAATCAGCCCCAGCATTTT.

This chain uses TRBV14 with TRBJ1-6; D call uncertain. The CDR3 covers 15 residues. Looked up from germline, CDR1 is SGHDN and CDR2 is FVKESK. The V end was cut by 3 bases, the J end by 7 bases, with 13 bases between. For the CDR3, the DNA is TGTGCCAGCAGCCACGACCGGGATCCAAATTCACCCCTCCACTTT. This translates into CASSHDRDPNSPLHF. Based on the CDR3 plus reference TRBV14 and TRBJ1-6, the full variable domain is EAGVTQFPSHSVIEKGQTVTLRCDPISGHDNLYWYRRVMGKEIKFLLHFVKESKQDESGMPNNRFLAERTGGTYSTLKVQPAELEDSGVYFCASSHDRDPNSPLHFGNGTRLTVT.